Following are 24 T cell receptor beta chains from one sample sequenced in a study of Graves' ophthalmopathy and Graves' hyperthyroidism. Using RNA transcripts, the TCR beta CDR3 regions were amplified. Investigators did first-round RT-PCR with HTBI primers, then second-round multiplex PCR. TCRdb processed the multiplex PCR reads anew with MiXCR; each CDR3 protein has one entry. The table shows hundreds of thousands of distinct CDR3 sequences, with 35% to 45% occurring only once. Sequenced sample: peripheral blood. Receptor source: an adult man with Graves' ophthalmopathy.

This clonotype came up many times. V and J are TRBV9 and TRBJ1-1; no definite D call. Germline V gives CDR1 SGDLS, CDR2 YYNGEE. This CDR3 is built from 13 residues. The V and J ends lost 0 bases and 7 bases respectively, with 10 bases between them. The CDR3, as DNA: TGTGCCAGCAGCGTAGTGGAGGGCGGTGAAGCTTTCTTT. It codes for CASSVVEGGEAFF.

As to this clonotype: Likely a read error: the CDR3 ends without its conserved phenylalanine or tryptophan. No DNA is shown, since the ends of the CDR3 on it are uncertain; the CDR3 is the one TCRdb lists. The chain recombines TRBV7-3 with TRBJ2-7; TRBD2 is the table's D call and was not checked against the DNA. The CDR3 extends over 9 residues, inclusive of both ends. From germline, CDR1 is SGHTA and CDR2 FQGTGA. CDR3 sequence reads: CASSLTVAS.

This chain connects TRBV25-1 to TRBJ1-5, with 7 nucleotides matching TRBD1. CDR1 and CDR2 (germline): MGHDK, SYGVNS. V lost 2 bases to trimming and J lost 5 bases; unmatched junction nucleotides: 6. This CDR3 has 15 amino acids. In nucleotides, the CDR3 is TGTGCCAGCAGTGAAGCAGACAGGGATCATCAGCCCCAGCATTTT. This codes for CASSEADRDHQPQHF.

This clonotype showed up just a few times. V is TRBV19 and J is TRBJ2-5; D gene unclear. Germline V gives CDR1 LNHDA, CDR2 SQIVND (reference sequence). The CDR3 sequence is 14 residues long. The V end was cut by 1 base, the J end by 4 bases, with 10 bases between. The CDR3 DNA sequence: TGTGCCAGTAGTATAGGCTGGTCTGGAGAGACCCAGTACTTC. Its protein product is CASSIGWSGETQYF.

This clonotype was picked up many times. The CDR3 nucleotides read TGTGCCAGTACGGGGGTGGACAGCTACGAGCAGTACTTC. As protein: CASTGVDSYEQYF. The chain has TRBV19 and TRBJ2-7, with D perhaps being TRBD1 or TRBD2 (6 bases each). Trimming took 7 bases from V and 3 from J, leaving 13 bases between them. CDR1 is LNHDA, CDR2 SQIVND, per germline (reference sequence). The CDR3 spans 13 residues.

This clonotype occurred many times. V is TRBV5-4 and J is TRBJ1-6; TRBD1 might be the D (5 bases). Germline CDR1 reads SGHNT; CDR2 reads YYREEE (reference sequence). V lost 4 bases and J lost 10, with 18 bases in between. CDR3 length: 15 residues. This CDR3 reads CASSIDSQGGSPLHF. CDR3 nucleotides: TGTGCCAGCAGCATAGACAGCCAGGGCGGGTCACCCCTCCACTTT.

This chain uses TRBV10-3 with TRBJ1-6; D is undetermined. This CDR3 is 13 amino acids long. Trimming pared 10 bases from V and 10 bases from J, leaving 17 bases between. CDR1 ENHRY and CDR2 SYGVKD come from the germline V gene. The CDR3 nucleotides read TGTGCCACCAATACGGCGTACGGATCACCCCTCCACTTT. Protein: CATNTAYGSPLHF.

This clonotype was found a few times. J is TRBJ2-5 and V is TRBV20-1, with a tentative D call TRBD1 (6 bases). This CDR3 spans 13 amino acids. CDR1 is DFQATT and CDR2 is SNEGSKA in the germline V gene (reference sequence). With 1 base removed from V and 3 bases from J, the gap between germline ends came to 9 bases. DNA of the CDR3: TGCAGTGCTAGAGTGGGACAAGAAGAGACCCAGTACTTC. This encodes CSARVGQEETQYF.

The rearrangement uses TRBV2 and TRBJ2-3; D not resolved. The germline V gene has CDR1 SNHLY and CDR2 FYNNEI. The CDR3 has 15 residues. V gave up 7 bases and J gave up 0 bases, with 14 bases separating them. The CDR3 loop reads CASTRSAVSTDTQYF. In DNA, the CDR3 is TGTGCCAGCACCCGGAGTGCGGTTAGCACAGATACGCAGTATTTT. The variable domain in full, completed from reference TRBV2 and TRBJ2-3, reads EPEVTQTPSHQVTQMGQEVILRCVPISNHLYFYWYRQILGQKVEFLVSFYNNEISEKSEIFDDQFSVERPDGSNFTLKIRSTKLEDSAMYFCASTRSAVSTDTQYFGPGTRLTVL.

This clonotype was found once. The chain has TRBV9 and TRBJ2-3; 13 nucleotides line up with TRBD2. The germline gives CDR1 SGDLS, CDR2 YYNGEE. After removal of 5 bases from V and 4 bases from J, the junction contained 16 bases not matched to a gene. This CDR3 has 19 residues. CDR3 DNA: TGTGCCAGCAGTTACTCCGGGACTAGCGGGGTCCCATCGGCAGATACGCAGTATTTT. Translated, it gives CASSYSGTSGVPSADTQYF.

In its sample, this clonotype was seen many times. The chain couples TRBV7-3 to TRBJ1-1, with 7 nucleotides matching TRBD1. Unmatched junction bases numbered 6, after V lost 5 bases and J lost 3 bases. This CDR3 contains 14 residues. From germline, CDR1 is SGHTA and CDR2 FQGTGA. The CDR3 protein is CASSRQGTDTEAFF. The CDR3 nucleotides are TGTGCCAGCAGCCGCCAGGGGACAGACACTGAAGCTTTCTTT.

This clonotype was counted only a few times. The chain carries TRBV7-4 and TRBJ2-2; no clear D gene. The CDR3 is made up of 14 amino acids. Per germline, CDR1 SGHVT and CDR2 SQSDAQ. Trimming cost V 8 bases and J 1 base, with 11 bases left between them. CDR3 in DNA: TGTGCCAGCTCACCCCAGAAGAACACCGGGGAGCTGTTTTTT. It is translated as CASSPQKNTGELFF.

A note on this clonotype: One end of the junction is discordant with germline, which a read error may explain. The V and J genes are TRBV25-1 and TRBJ2-6; a weak D match, TRBD2 (6 bases). This CDR3 region has 18 residues. From germline, CDR1 is MGHDK and CDR2 SYGVNS. Written as DNA, the CDR3 is TGTGCCAACAGTGGAGAGGTTTTTCGGGACTCTGGGGCCAGCGTCCTGACTTTC. This codes for CANSGEVFRDSGASVLTF.

The table lists this clonotype with many counts. The chain has TRBV5-1 and TRBJ1-1; 7 bases match TRBD1. CDR3 length: 14 residues. From germline, CDR1 is SGHRS and CDR2 YFSETQ. J gave up 3 bases and V 2 bases, and 4 bases lay outside the gene matches. The CDR3 DNA reads TGCGCCAGCAGCTTCTCCGGGACAGACACTGAAGCTTTCTTT. It translates to CASSFSGTDTEAFF.

The sample holds many counts of this clonotype. J is TRBJ2-2 and V is TRBV29-1; no clear D. Trimming took off 4 bases at V and 3 bases at J, with 6 bases between the two ends. Germline CDR1 and CDR2: SQVTM and ANQGSEA. This CDR3 has 12 residues. The CDR3 loop is CSVAWYTGELFF. Written as DNA, the CDR3 is TGCAGCGTTGCGTGGTACACCGGGGAGCTGTTTTTT.

In the case of this clonotype: This CDR3 is missing its conserved last phenylalanine or tryptophan, likely due to a read error. This sequence joins TRBV5-1 and TRBJ2-2; tentative D call: TRBD1 (5 bases). The germline CDR1 and CDR2 sequences are SGHRS and YFSETQ. The CDR3 consists of 16 residues. V lost 0 bases and J lost 5, with 14 bases in between. CDR3 protein: CASSLVAGPLTGELFL. CDR3 nucleotides: TGCGCCAGCAGCTTGGTTGCAGGGCCATTGACCGGGGAGCTGTTTCTT.

In its sample, this clonotype was seen many times. The chain carries TRBV20-1 and TRBJ1-2; D gene ambiguous. The germline V gene has CDR1 DFQATT and CDR2 SNEGSKA (reference sequence). V shed 5 bases and J shed 2 bases, with 15 bases lying between them. The CDR3 consists of 14 residues. CDR3 region: CSAPAGPPNYGYTF. CDR3 sequence (DNA): TGCAGTGCTCCCGCCGGCCCCCCCAACTATGGCTACACCTTC.

This clonotype was seen ten or more times. The chain is built from TRBV7-6 and TRBJ1-2; D is undetermined. The V and J ends lost 5 bases and 1 base respectively, with 5 bases between them. The CDR3 sequence is 12 residues long. CDR1 SGHVS and CDR2 FNYEAQ come from the germline V gene. CDR3 bases: TGTGCCAGCAGCCAGGATAACTATGGCTACACCTTC. Its protein is CASSQDNYGYTF.

The V call is TRBV10-3, the J call TRBJ2-5; D is possibly TRBD2 (6 bases). The ends were cut back, 3 bases at V and 4 bases at J, with 12 bases in the middle. This CDR3 region has 14 residues. CDR1 ENHRY and CDR2 SYGVKD come from the germline V gene. CDR3 DNA: TGTGCCATCAGTGATGGGACTTCGGGAGAGACCCAGTACTTC. Translated, it gives CAISDGTSGETQYF.

This clonotype was found many times. The germline gene is not matched at one end of the junction; a read error may be the cause. V and J are TRBV11-1 and TRBJ2-5, with TRBD1 identical over 7 bases. Germline V lookup: CDR1 SGHAT, CDR2 FQDESV (reference sequence). The CDR3 is 15 residues long. The CDR3 here is CASSVAGTVLVTQYF. CDR3 bases: TGTGCCAGCAGCGTAGCCGGGACAGTACTGGTGACCCAGTACTTC.

This clonotype was seen ten or more times. The CDR3 protein is CASSGDRAYEQYF. CDR3 in DNA: TGCGCCAGCAGCGGGGACAGGGCCTACGAGCAGTACTTC. This chain connects TRBV5-1 to TRBJ2-7; 9 bases map to TRBD1. CDR3 length: 13 amino acids. The ends lost 4 bases at V and 2 bases at J; junction bases unmatched: 1. From germline, CDR1 is SGHRS and CDR2 YFSETQ.

In the case of this clonotype: The DNA is left out, because the CDR3 cannot be placed on it with certainty; the CDR3 is given as TCRdb lists it. CDR3 sequence reads: CASSFGAGSTGEPFF. The chain has TRBV7-2 and TRBJ2-2; the D call in the table, TRBD2, was not verified against the DNA. Ends included, the CDR3 has 15 residues. The germline gives CDR1 SGHTA, CDR2 FQGNSA.

This chain uses TRBV19 with TRBJ1-2; possibly TRBD1 for D (6 bases). The CDR3 has 15 residues. Germline V gene data show CDR1 as LNHDA and CDR2 as SQIVND (reference sequence). Trimming pared 11 bases from V and 4 bases from J, leaving 23 bases between. CDR3 in DNA: TGTGCCTGGAGTGCCACCACTTCGACAGGCTATGGCTACACCTTC. Its protein product is CAWSATTSTGYGYTF.

This clonotype was picked up a small number of times. The V gene is TRBV6-1, the J gene TRBJ2-6, with 7 positions matching TRBD1. The CDR3 has 15 amino acids. In germline, CDR1 is MNHNS, CDR2 SASEGT. Trimming removed 6 bases from V and 4 bases from J; junction bases left unmatched: 6. CDR3 DNA sequence: TGTGCCAGCAGCGAGACAGGGTTCGGGGCCAACGTCCTGACTTTC. Its protein is CASSETGFGANVLTF.